These 27 T cell receptor beta chains originate from one sample sequenced in a study of T cell responses to AZD1222 COVID-19 vaccine. TCRdb's table, derived via immunoSEQ multiplex PCR, lists solely in-frame clones and lacks some. Of 140,000 to 150,000 clones listed, 90% to 95% were seen once; the top ten hold less than 2%. The sequenced sample was peripheral blood, obtained on day 0 of AZD1222 vaccination. The receptors here all came from an adult in good health.

V and J are TRBV27 and TRBJ1-1, with 7 bases fitting TRBD1. V shed 5 bases, J shed 3 bases, and the junction held 3 bases outside the gene matches. Germline V CDR1 and CDR2: MNHEY, SMNVEV (reference sequence). The CDR3 covers 13 residues. The CDR3 sequence: CASSDQGDTEAFF. As DNA, the CDR3 is TGTGCCAGCAGTGATCAGGGGGACACTGAAGCTTTCTTT.

V gene TRBV7-9 combines with J gene TRBJ1-2, with D perhaps TRBD1 (6 bases). This CDR3 is 14 amino acids long. Trimming cost V 5 bases and J 4 bases, with 14 bases left between them. In germline, CDR1 is SEHNR, CDR2 FQNEAQ (reference sequence). The CDR3 is CASSATGEIYGYTF. Here the CDR3 DNA reads TGTGCCAGCAGCGCGACAGGAGAAATCTATGGCTACACCTTC.

This chain joins TRBV5-1 and TRBJ2-7, with D possibly matching TRBD1 (5 bases). Germline loops: CDR1 SGHRS, CDR2 YFSETQ. Trimming took off 4 bases at V and 1 base at J, with 15 bases between the two ends. The CDR3 is made up of 15 amino acids. Here the CDR3 reads CASSPGAGPSYEQYF. The CDR3 coding sequence is TGCGCCAGCAGCCCTGGAGCAGGGCCGTCCTACGAGCAGTACTTC.

The chain recombines TRBV18 with TRBJ1-1; a possible D gene is TRBD1 (5 bases). The CDR3 is 14 amino acids. In germline, CDR1 is KGHSH, CDR2 LQKENI. V lost 6 bases and J lost 3, with 14 bases in between. This CDR3 reads CASSGWGGDTEAFF. CDR3 bases: TGTGCCAGCTCTGGCTGGGGGGGAGACACTGAAGCTTTCTTT.

The V gene is TRBV19, the J gene TRBJ2-7; a possible D gene is TRBD1 (5 bases). V lost 5 bases and J 2 bases, leaving 13 bases between the germline ends. This CDR3 is 14 amino acids long. CDR1 is LNHDA, CDR2 SQIVND, per germline (reference sequence). CDR3 coding DNA: TGTGCCAGTAGTGCGTTAGGGGCCACCTACGAGCAGTACTTC. This gives the protein CASSALGATYEQYF.

The chain has TRBV5-8 and TRBJ2-2, with D perhaps given as TRBD1 or TRBD2 (6 bases each). The CDR3 totals 12 residues. Deletions cut 4 bases from V and 9 bases from J, with 10 bases between. In germline, CDR1 is SGHTS, CDR2 YDEGEE. CDR3 nucleotide sequence: TGTGCCAGCAGCCTCGGGGGCAGGGAGCTGTTTTTT. It encodes CASSLGGRELFF.

This sequence joins TRBV15 and TRBJ1-2; D is undetermined. V gave up 6 bases and J gave up 2 bases, with 10 bases separating them. Germline V CDR1 and CDR2: LNHNV, YYDKDF (reference sequence). This CDR3 spans 13 amino acids. As DNA, the CDR3 is TGTGCCACCAGTCCCGACATAAACTATGGCTACACCTTC. Its protein product is CATSPDINYGYTF. The variable domain in full, with the rest retrieved from reference TRBV15 and TRBJ1-2, is DAMVIQNPRYQVTQFGKPVTLSCSQTLNHNVMYWYQQKSSQAPKLLFHYYDKDFNNEADTPDNFQSRRPNTSFCFLDIRSPGLGDTAMYLCATSPDINYGYTFGSGTRLTVV.

This rearrangement joins TRBV19 to TRBJ1-5; D is unclear. The CDR3 extends over 15 amino acids. Germline values: CDR1 LNHDA, CDR2 SQIVND (reference sequence). V was trimmed by 3 bases and J by 2 bases, leaving 11 bases between them. The CDR3 bases are TGTGCCAGTAGTATCTTAGGAAACGGCAATCAGCCCCAGCATTTT. Amino acids: CASSILGNGNQPQHF.

This sequence joins TRBV5-8 and TRBJ2-3; 8 bases align to TRBD1. Germline values: CDR1 SGHTS, CDR2 YDEGEE. The CDR3 runs 15 residues. The junction had 6 bases not matched to a gene; V was cut back by 4 bases and J by 2 bases. The DNA of the CDR3 is TGTGCCAGCAGCCATGGACAGGGATCCACAGATACGCAGTATTTT. It codes for CASSHGQGSTDTQYF.

This chain links TRBV7-2 with TRBJ2-7; D not resolved. The CDR3 runs to 14 residues. Trimming shortened V by 0 bases and J by 0 bases, and 6 bases separated the two germline ends. Germline V CDR1 and CDR2: SGHTA, FQGNSA. In DNA, the CDR3 is TGTGCCAGCAGCTTAGCAGGCAGCTCCTACGAGCAGTACTTC. Amino acid sequence: CASSLAGSSYEQYF.

This rearrangement joins TRBV2 to TRBJ1-2; D uncertain. The CDR3 totals 13 residues. CDR1 is SNHLY, CDR2 FYNNEI, per germline. Trimming removed 2 bases from V and 8 bases from J, with 12 bases in between. CDR3 DNA sequence: TGTGCCAGCAGTGAAAGGGATCTGGGGGGCTACACCTTC. Its translation: CASSERDLGGYTF.

CDR3 amino acids: CASKSVDFYGYTF. As DNA, the CDR3 is TGTGCCAGCAAGTCAGTGGACTTCTATGGCTACACCTTC. V is TRBV6-5 and J is TRBJ1-2; no reliable D call. In germline, CDR1 is MNHEY, CDR2 SVGAGI. The CDR3 has 13 residues. V lost 7 bases and J 4 bases, leaving 13 bases between the germline ends.

The chain couples TRBV6-5 to TRBJ1-2; 7 nucleotides match TRBD1. CDR1 and CDR2 from the germline V gene are MNHEY and SVGAGI. V was clipped by 6 bases and J by 4 bases; unmatched bases: 8. The CDR3 has 14 residues. DNA for the CDR3: TGTGCCAGCAGGGAGTTTGGACAGGCCTATGGCTACACCTTC. Its translation: CASREFGQAYGYTF.

The rearrangement joins TRBV3-1 (or the pseudogene TRBV3-2) to TRBJ2-1; D assignment may be TRBD1 or TRBD2 (6 bases each). The CDR3 has 15 amino acids. With 1 base removed from V and 5 bases from J, the gap between germline ends came to 12 bases. Germline V gene sequence: CDR1 LGHDT, CDR2 YNNKEL (reference sequence). CDR3 DNA sequence: TGTGCCAGCAGCCAAGTGTGGGGGGCCGACAATGAGCAGTTCTTC. It is translated as CASSQVWGADNEQFF.

V and J are TRBV6-1 and TRBJ1-1; possibly TRBD1 for D (6 bases). Germline CDR1 is MNHNS and CDR2 is SASEGT. Trimming pared 3 bases from V and 1 base from J, leaving 12 bases between. This CDR3 is built from 15 residues. The CDR3 sequence: CASSDLGHPNTEAFF. CDR3 coding DNA: TGTGCCAGCAGTGATCTGGGACACCCGAACACTGAAGCTTTCTTT.

The rearrangement uses TRBV4-1 and TRBJ1-4; 12 nucleotides align to TRBD1. The V segment lost 4 bases and the J segment 2 bases; nucleotides outside the gene matches: 2. CDR1 is MGHRA, CDR2 YSYEKL, per germline. The CDR3 covers 16 residues. Written as DNA, the CDR3 is TGCGCCAGCAGCCGAGGGACAGGGGGCACTAATGAAAAACTGTTTTTT. It specifies CASSRGTGGTNEKLFF.

The chain links TRBV10-1 to TRBJ1-1, with D perhaps TRBD1 (5 bases). Between the trimmed V and J ends, which lost 0 bases and 5 bases, there was a span of 10 bases. Germline-derived CDR1 and CDR2 are WNHNN and SYGVQD (reference sequence). There are 14 residues in the CDR3. The CDR3 nucleotides read TGCGCCAGCAGTGAGTCGGGGCCGGGGACTGAAGCTTTCTTT. Amino acid sequence: CASSESGPGTEAFF.

V and J are TRBV5-6 and TRBJ1-3; D is unclear. CDR3 length: 16 amino acids. Trimming removed 1 base at V and 0 bases at J, with 11 bases between. Germline values: CDR1 SGHDT, CDR2 YYEEEE. CDR3 coding DNA: TGTGCCAGCAGCTTGCGTACGATGGGCTCTGGAAACACCATATATTTT. Its protein product is CASSLRTMGSGNTIYF.

This clone was observed a single time. V gene TRBV19 combines with J gene TRBJ2-7; D may correspond to TRBD1 or TRBD2 (6 bases each). Germline V gives CDR1 LNHDA, CDR2 SQIVND (reference sequence). The CDR3 spans 13 residues. The V and J ends lost 8 bases and 0 bases respectively, with 11 bases between them. The CDR3 sequence is CASGGPPSYEQYF. The CDR3 bases are TGTGCCAGTGGGGGGCCTCCCTCCTACGAGCAGTACTTC.

The chain joins TRBV11-2 to TRBJ2-7, with 12 bases identical to TRBD2. V was clipped by 5 bases and J by 2 bases; unmatched bases: 4. This CDR3 comprises 15 residues. Germline CDR1 SGHAT, CDR2 FQNNGV. The CDR3 nucleotides read TGTGCCAGCAGCCCTAGCGGGGGGGGGACCTACGAGCAGTACTTC. This encodes CASSPSGGGTYEQYF.

The chain recombines TRBV19 with TRBJ2-3, with 7 bases lining up with TRBD2. CDR1 LNHDA and CDR2 SQIVND come from the germline V gene (reference sequence). This CDR3 spans 15 amino acids. V lost 3 bases and J lost 4; bases outside the gene matches: 7. The chain's CDR3 is CASSIRGRAPDTQYF. CDR3 nucleotide sequence: TGTGCCAGTAGTATCAGAGGGAGGGCCCCAGATACGCAGTATTTT.

This sequence joins TRBV12-3 or TRBV12-4 and TRBJ2-5; D gene unclear. Between the trimmed V and J ends, which lost 2 bases and 3 bases, there was a span of 7 bases. The CDR3 has 13 amino acids. The CDR3 region is CASSLRAEETQYF. In DNA form, the CDR3 reads TGTGCCAGCAGTTTACGGGCGGAAGAGACCCAGTACTTC.

This chain joins TRBV2 and TRBJ2-2, with D possibly being TRBD2 (6 bases). Between the trimmed V and J ends, which lost 7 bases and 4 bases, there was a span of 13 bases. Germline CDR1 SNHLY, CDR2 FYNNEI. The CDR3 sequence is 14 residues long. This chain's CDR3 is CASNPAGFTGELFF. The CDR3 DNA is TGTGCCAGCAATCCAGCGGGTTTCACCGGGGAGCTGTTTTTT.

The CDR3 sequence is CASSPREWGAGYTF. The CDR3 bases are TGTGCCAGCAGCCCACGGGAATGGGGGGCTGGCTACACCTTC. The rearrangement joins TRBV7-2 to TRBJ1-2; weak D call: TRBD1 (6 bases). The V and J ends lost 5 bases and 7 bases respectively, with 17 bases between them. This CDR3 is built from 14 residues. Germline V lookup: CDR1 SGHTA, CDR2 FQGNSA.

The chain joins TRBV7-9 to TRBJ1-5; weak D call: TRBD1 (5 bases). The CDR3 length is 15 residues. Trimming left V 1 base short and J 6 bases short, with 13 bases between. Germline CDR1 is SEHNR and CDR2 is FQNEAQ (reference sequence). This chain's CDR3 is CASSLGQGSGQPQHF. The CDR3 nucleotides are TGTGCCAGCAGCTTAGGGCAGGGTTCGGGTCAGCCCCAGCATTTT.

The V call is TRBV11-2, the J call TRBJ1-2; weak D call: TRBD1 (5 bases). Trimming pared 5 bases from V and 0 bases from J, leaving 10 bases between. The CDR3 sequence is 14 residues long. Germline V CDR1 and CDR2: SGHAT, FQNNGV. For the CDR3, the DNA is TGTGCCAGCAGCCGGGGGATAGCTAACTATGGCTACACCTTC. This codes for CASSRGIANYGYTF.

The V call is TRBV7-2, the J call TRBJ2-7, with D maybe TRBD2 (6 bases). Trimming stripped 1 base from V and 4 bases from J, with 14 bases between. Germline values: CDR1 SGHTA, CDR2 FQGNSA. The CDR3 length is 15 residues. CDR3 sequence (DNA): TGTGCCAGCAGCTTAGGAGGAGGGAGTACGTACGAGCAGTACTTC. Translating gives CASSLGGGSTYEQYF.